This T cell receptor beta chain was found in a study of OX40 agonist ivuxolimab in advanced cancers. Study in general: One patient with hepatocellular carcinoma and two with cutaneous melanoma, three in all, had partial responses.

Study-wide findings and caveats: Among expanded peripheral T cells, antigen specificity went undetermined.

The CDR3 length is 16 residues. CDR1 and CDR2 (germline): SGDLS, YYNGEE. The ends lost 4 bases at V and 4 bases at J; junction bases unmatched: 6. On cycle 4 day 1 and cycle 7 day 1, as well as at baseline, blood was sampled. As concerns this clone: Antigen: not known.

Measured with immunoSEQ multiplex PCR; TCRdb has only the in-frame clones, and not every one. The table shows 50,000 to 60,000 clones, with about 90% occurring only once. The chain couples TRBV9 to TRBJ2-5, with TRBD2 identical over 14 bases. Sequenced here: CD4+ or CD8+ T cells sorted from blood, sampled in a trial of the OX40 agonist ivuxolimab. The sequence came from an adult with an advanced solid tumor such as melanoma, head and neck, liver or kidney cancer. The DNA for the CDR3 is TGTGCCAGCAGCCCCTCCGGACTAGCGGGAGGAGAGACCCAGTACTTC. This translates into CASSPSGLAGGETQYF.